This passage covers 15 T cell receptor beta chains from one sample sequenced in a study of blood T cell repertoires in COVID-19. Sequencing used immunoSEQ multiplex PCR; TCRdb keeps in-frame clones, though not all of them. The data hold approximately 90,000 clones, with about 85% observed a single time. Source material: peripheral blood. The receptor source for this set is a man in his fifties or sixties with acute or convalescent COVID-19.

V is TRBV6-5 and J is TRBJ2-5; 9 bases are shared with TRBD1. J lost 4 bases, V lost 8 bases, and 2 bases had no gene match. The CDR3 covers 12 residues. Germline V lookup: CDR1 MNHEY, CDR2 SVGAGI. CDR3 residues: CASGQGTETQYF. DNA for the CDR3: TGTGCCAGCGGACAGGGGACAGAGACCCAGTACTTC.

This chain joins TRBV7-6 and TRBJ2-7, with TRBD1 identical over 9 bases. In germline, CDR1 is SGHVS, CDR2 FNYEAQ. The CDR3 runs to 15 residues. The V gene end was trimmed by 0 bases and the J gene end by 5 bases; junction bases not matched to a gene: 5. The CDR3 DNA follows: TGTGCCAGCAGCTTAGCGGGACAGGGTTGGAACGAGCAGTACTTC. This codes for CASSLAGQGWNEQYF.

The chain has TRBV3-1 (or the pseudogene TRBV3-2) and TRBJ1-2; 8 nucleotides match TRBD1. Per the germline V gene, CDR1 is LGHDT and CDR2 is YNNKEL (reference sequence). V shed 1 base, J shed 2 bases, and the junction held 6 bases outside the gene matches. The CDR3 is 16 amino acids. The CDR3 DNA reads TGTGCCAGCAGCCAAGGGTTTGGACAGGGAAACTATGGCTACACCTTC. This gives the protein CASSQGFGQGNYGYTF.

This chain uses TRBV30 with TRBJ1-5; 7 bases are a match to TRBD1. The CDR3 loop spans 15 amino acids. CDR1 is GTSNPN, CDR2 SVGIG, per germline (reference sequence). Trimming removed 3 bases from V and 4 bases from J; junction bases left unmatched: 9. The CDR3 nucleotides read TGTGCCTGGAGGGCGGGACAGAACCCTAATCAGCCCCAGCATTTT. The encoded protein is CAWRAGQNPNQPQHF. The variable domain in full, with the rest retrieved from reference TRBV30 and TRBJ1-5, is SQTIHQWPATLVQPVGSPLSLECTVEGTSNPNLYWYRQAAGRGLQLLFYSVGIGQISSEVPQNLSASRPQDRQFILSSKKLLLSDSGFYLCAWRAGQNPNQPQHFGDGTRLSIL.

The chain recombines TRBV7-6 with TRBJ1-6, with D unclear. The ends were cut back, 1 base at V and 10 bases at J, with 8 bases in the middle. Germline V lookup: CDR1 SGHVS, CDR2 FNYEAQ. The CDR3 sequence is 13 residues long. DNA of the CDR3: TGTGCCAGCAGCTTAGAAGGAGGATCACCCCTCCACTTT. Encoded protein: CASSLEGGSPLHF.

V gene TRBV5-1 combines with J gene TRBJ2-2; 8 positions match TRBD2. Looked up from germline, CDR1 is SGHRS and CDR2 is YFSETQ. The J segment lost 6 bases and the V segment lost 0 bases, leaving 1 base of the junction unmatched. The CDR3 has 14 amino acids. The CDR3 spells CASSLVGRAGELFF. CDR3 bases: TGCGCCAGCAGCTTGGTCGGGAGGGCCGGGGAGCTGTTTTTT. Together with reference TRBV5-1 and TRBJ2-2, the CDR3 gives the full variable domain: KAGVTQTPRYLIKTRGQQVTLSCSPISGHRSVSWYQQTPGQGLQFLFEYFSETQRNKGNFPGRFSGRQFSNSRSEMNVSTLELGDSALYLCASSLVGRAGELFFGEGSRLTVL.

This chain uses TRBV3-1 (or the pseudogene TRBV3-2) with TRBJ2-7; no clear D. Trimming took off 1 base at V and 2 bases at J, with 12 bases between the two ends. CDR3 length: 15 amino acids. In germline, CDR1 is LGHDT, CDR2 YNNKEL (reference sequence). The CDR3: CASSQAPGHAYEQYF. In DNA, the CDR3 is TGTGCCAGCAGCCAAGCCCCAGGCCATGCCTACGAGCAGTACTTC.

J is TRBJ2-5 and V is TRBV3-1 (or the pseudogene TRBV3-2), with 10 positions matching TRBD2. The ends lost 2 bases at V and 5 bases at J; junction bases unmatched: 5. This CDR3 is 15 amino acids long. CDR1 and CDR2 (germline): LGHDT, YNNKEL (reference sequence). The CDR3 is CASSQRAGGIETQYF. DNA of the CDR3: TGTGCCAGCAGCCAAAGAGCGGGAGGGATCGAGACCCAGTACTTC.

For the CDR3, the DNA is TGTGCCAGCAGCATCCACAGGGCCCAACTTACAGATACGCAGTATTTT. Its translation is CASSIHRAQLTDTQYF. This chain connects TRBV7-6 to TRBJ2-3; TRBD1 might be the D (6 bases). V was clipped by 5 bases and J by 3 bases, with 18 bases between them. CDR1 and CDR2 (germline): SGHVS, FNYEAQ. The CDR3 has 16 amino acids.

The chain employs TRBV10-3 and TRBJ1-2, with a possible D match to TRBD1 (6 bases). CDR1 is ENHRY, CDR2 SYGVKD, per germline. V lost 6 bases and J 1 base, leaving 12 bases between the germline ends. The length of the CDR3 is 14 residues. CDR3 in amino acids: CAIRPGQINYGYTF. CDR3 in DNA: TGTGCCATCAGACCGGGACAAATTAACTATGGCTACACCTTC.

The CDR3 region has the DNA TGTGCCAGCGTTGCGGGGCGGGGGAGTCAGCCCCAGCATTTT. Translation: CASVAGRGSQPQHF. The genes are TRBV19 and TRBJ1-5, with D tentatively TRBD1 (5 bases). This CDR3 region has 14 residues. The V end lost 9 bases, the J end lost 6 bases, and 18 bases lay between the germline ends. Germline V CDR1 and CDR2: LNHDA, SQIVND (reference sequence). Full variable domain (outside the CDR3, taken from reference TRBV19 and TRBJ1-5): DGGITQSPKYLFRKEGQNVTLSCEQNLNHDAMYWYRQDPGQGLRLIYYSQIVNDFQKGDIAEGYSVSREKKESFPLTVTSAQKNPTAFYLCASVAGRGSQPQHFGDGTRLSIL.

As DNA, the CDR3 is TGTGCCAGCAGTTCAACCGGGGAGCTGTTTTTT. Its protein is CASSSTGELFF. The V gene is TRBV6-5, the J gene TRBJ2-2; D is uncertain. V shed 4 bases and J shed 5 bases, with 2 bases lying between them. The V gene's germline CDR1 is MNHEY and CDR2 SVGAGI. The CDR3 spans 11 residues.

The rearrangement links TRBV19 to TRBJ2-5; 7 bases fit TRBD1. V dropped 6 bases and J dropped 4; count of bases not matched to a gene: 11. This CDR3 comprises 15 residues. CDR1 and CDR2 (germline): LNHDA, SQIVND (reference sequence). The CDR3 is CASSHTSTGLETQYF. The CDR3 DNA is TGTGCCAGTAGCCACACCTCGACAGGGTTAGAGACCCAGTACTTC.

The J gene is TRBJ2-7, the V gene TRBV20-1, with 10 bases matching TRBD2. CDR1 is DFQATT and CDR2 is SNEGSKA in the germline V gene (reference sequence). The CDR3 contains 14 residues. The junction had 5 bases not matched to a gene; V was cut back by 3 bases and J by 3 bases. CDR3 loop: CSASSGLADYEQYF. CDR3 in DNA: TGCAGTGCTAGTAGCGGACTAGCGGACTACGAGCAGTACTTC.

The J gene is TRBJ2-4, the V gene TRBV18, with 10 nucleotides matching TRBD1. This CDR3 contains 18 residues. Germline V gives CDR1 KGHSH, CDR2 LQKENI. Trimming at V came to 1 base and at J to 2 bases, leaving 8 bases not matched to a gene. DNA for the CDR3: TGTGCCAGCTCACCACGGGGACCGGGACAGGGGTCCAAAAACATTCAGTACTTC. Its translation: CASSPRGPGQGSKNIQYF. Filled out from reference TRBV18 and TRBJ2-4, the complete variable domain reads NAGVMQNPRHLVRRRGQEARLRCSPMKGHSHVYWYRQLPEEGLKFMVYLQKENIIDESGMPKERFSAEFPKEGPSILRIQQVVRGDSAAYFCASSPRGPGQGSKNIQYFGAGTRLSVL.